The 28 T cell receptor beta chains listed next were all sequenced from one sample in a study of shared clonotypes between healthy human individuals. CD45RO-negative, CCR7-selected cells formed the naive CD8 fraction, which excluded terminally differentiated effector memory CD45RA+ cells. Generated by immunoSEQ multiplex PCR, the TCRdb table keeps only in-frame clones and is missing some. Here the sample spans hundreds of thousands of clones, around 96% being singletons. The source material was naive CD8+ T cells sorted from blood. The receptors were sampled from a woman aged 25 to 39 in good health.

The chain has TRBV19 and TRBJ2-7, with 7 bases fitting TRBD1. Germline CDR1 LNHDA, CDR2 SQIVND (reference sequence). The CDR3 spans 16 residues. V shed 6 bases and J 2 bases; nucleotides not matched to a gene: 13. CDR3 bases: TGTGCCAGTAGCCCTAAACTCACAGGGGTTACCTACGAGCAGTACTTC. This gives the protein CASSPKLTGVTYEQYF.

This clone has just one count. V is TRBV4-1 and J is TRBJ1-3; 7 nucleotides line up with TRBD1. Germline CDR1 MGHRA, CDR2 YSYEKL. The CDR3 has 16 amino acids. J was trimmed by 4 bases and V by 3 bases; bases with no gene match: 9. The CDR3 protein is CASSHPTGAEGNTIYF. In nucleotides, the CDR3 is TGCGCCAGCAGCCACCCCACAGGGGCAGAAGGAAACACCATATATTTT.

With regard to this clone: Other DNA sequences within the sample encode an identical CDR3. V is TRBV27 and J is TRBJ1-5; possibly TRBD1 for D (5 bases). Germline assignment: CDR1 MNHEY and CDR2 SMNVEV (reference sequence). The CDR3 loop spans 14 amino acids. V was cut by 2 bases and J by 0 bases, with 5 bases left in between. CDR3 nucleotides: TGTGCCAGCAGTTTAAGGGGTAGCAATCAGCCCCAGCATTTT. It translates to CASSLRGSNQPQHF.

The J gene is TRBJ2-1, the V gene TRBV5-1, with TRBD2 matching 9 bases. Germline V gene data show CDR1 as SGHRS and CDR2 as YFSETQ. There are 19 residues in the CDR3. V shed 0 bases, J shed 3 bases, and the junction held 13 bases outside the gene matches. The CDR3 protein is CASSLAVAGVPLFYNEQFF. In nucleotides, the CDR3 is TGCGCCAGCAGCTTGGCCGTAGCGGGAGTCCCCCTTTTCTACAATGAGCAGTTCTTC.

The chain recombines TRBV6-1 with TRBJ2-1; 9 bases map to TRBD2. Germline CDR1 and CDR2: MNHNS and SASEGT. Unmatched junction bases numbered 12, after V lost 2 bases and J lost 7 bases. The length of the CDR3 is 17 residues. The CDR3 nucleotides are TGTGCCAGCAGTGAAAGGGGACTAGCCCCTACTTTTAATGAGCAGTTCTTC. Translating gives CASSERGLAPTFNEQFF.

V and J are TRBV9 and TRBJ2-4; 9 bases are a match to TRBD1. The CDR3 is 15 amino acids. Germline trimming cut 0 bases from V and 11 bases from J; bases unmatched to any gene: 9. Germline CDR1 reads SGDLS; CDR2 reads YYNGEE. As DNA, the CDR3 is TGTGCCAGCAGCGTAGCTACAGGGGGCCAGAGCGTTCAGTACTTC. Its translation is CASSVATGGQSVQYF. Together with reference TRBV9 and TRBJ2-4, the CDR3 gives the full variable domain: DSGVTQTPKHLITATGQRVTLRCSPRSGDLSVYWYQQSLDQGLQFLIQYYNGEERAKGNILERFSAQQFPDLHSELNLSSLELGDSALYFCASSVATGGQSVQYFGAGTRLSVL.

The V and J genes are TRBV19 and TRBJ1-5, with 8 bases lining up with TRBD1. From germline, CDR1 is LNHDA and CDR2 SQIVND (reference sequence). The V gene end was trimmed by 1 base and the J gene end by 3 bases; junction bases not matched to a gene: 2. The CDR3 extends over 15 amino acids. CDR3 residues: CASSIVTGVNQPQHF. The DNA of the CDR3 is TGTGCCAGTAGTATAGTGACAGGGGTCAATCAGCCCCAGCATTTT.

As regards this clone: Different DNA sequences within this sample yield the same CDR3. This rearrangement joins TRBV28 to TRBJ2-7; 9 bases line up with TRBD2. Germline CDR1 is MDHEN and CDR2 is SYDVKM. J was trimmed by 1 base and V by 4 bases; bases with no gene match: 2. The CDR3 extends over 14 amino acids. The CDR3 loop is CASSWLAGSYEQYF. In DNA, the CDR3 is TGTGCCAGCAGTTGGCTAGCGGGATCCTACGAGCAGTACTTC.

The chain employs TRBV29-1 and TRBJ1-2; 8 bases are shared with TRBD1. This CDR3 has 15 residues. Losses at the gene ends were 1 base for V and 4 bases for J; bases not matched to a gene: 8. The germline V gene has CDR1 SQVTM and CDR2 ANQGSEA. The chain's CDR3 is CSVEAPHGTGYGYTF. CDR3 DNA: TGCAGCGTTGAAGCGCCCCACGGGACAGGCTATGGCTACACCTTC.

The chain links TRBV28 to TRBJ2-7; D could derive from TRBD1 or TRBD2 (5 bases each). V shed 3 bases and J shed 2 bases, with 17 bases lying between them. Per the germline V gene, CDR1 is MDHEN and CDR2 is SYDVKM. This CDR3 contains 16 residues. CDR3 protein: CASSFPPGRNAYEQYF. CDR3 nucleotide sequence: TGTGCCAGCAGTTTCCCACCGGGACGGAATGCCTACGAGCAGTACTTC.

The chain carries TRBV7-9 and TRBJ2-3, with D tentatively TRBD2 (5 bases). Germline V gene lookup returns CDR1 SEHNR and CDR2 FQNEAQ (reference sequence). Trimming left V 1 base short and J 4 bases short, with 9 bases between. The CDR3 loop spans 14 amino acids. Written as DNA, the CDR3 is TGTGCCAGCAGCTTAGAAGCGGAGCCAGATACGCAGTATTTT. Translation gives CASSLEAEPDTQYF.

The chain couples TRBV7-9 to TRBJ2-1; a possible D gene is TRBD2 (5 bases). The CDR3 extends over 14 amino acids. Germline loops: CDR1 SEHNR, CDR2 FQNEAQ (reference sequence). V lost 4 bases, J lost 5 bases, and 12 bases lay in between. CDR3 in DNA: TGTGCCAGCAGCTCCCGAGACGGGGACAATGAGCAGTTCTTC. It codes for CASSSRDGDNEQFF.

V gene TRBV28 combines with J gene TRBJ2-5, with TRBD2 identical over 10 bases. Per germline, CDR1 MDHEN and CDR2 SYDVKM. The CDR3 is made up of 17 amino acids. J lost 3 bases, V lost 2 bases, and 9 bases had no gene match. The DNA for the CDR3 is TGTGCCAGCAGTTTACTCCCCCCCGGGACTAGCGAAGAGACCCAGTACTTC. It encodes CASSLLPPGTSEETQYF.

This sequence joins TRBV27 and TRBJ2-3; D remains ambiguous. The CDR3 is 13 amino acids. Germline CDR1 is MNHEY and CDR2 is SMNVEV (reference sequence). The V and J ends lost 2 bases and 2 bases respectively, with 5 bases between them. CDR3 protein: CASSLANTDTQYF. The CDR3 DNA sequence: TGTGCCAGCAGTTTAGCGAACACAGATACGCAGTATTTT.

Details on this clone: The junction shows a germline mismatch at one end, possibly a read error. The chain recombines TRBV27 with TRBJ1-1, with TRBD1 matching over 7 bases. The CDR3 consists of 14 residues. The germline V gene encodes CDR1 MNHEY and CDR2 SMNVEV (reference sequence). CDR3 sequence: CASSQTTGNAEAFF. Written as DNA, the CDR3 is TGTGCCAGCAGTCAGACGACAGGGAACGCTGAAGCTTTCTTT.

In the case of this clone: The junction does not match germline at one end; this may be a read error. V is TRBV7-9 and J is TRBJ2-1; TRBD2 is a possible D gene (6 bases). CDR1 and CDR2 from the germline V gene are SEHNR and FQNEAQ (reference sequence). This CDR3 has 12 amino acids. The CDR3 loop is CASSLDYDEQFF. The DNA of the CDR3 is TGTGCCAGCAGCTTGGACTACGATGAGCAGTTCTTC.

V usage is TRBV7-8 and J usage is TRBJ1-5, with 7 bases matching TRBD1. The CDR3 has 17 amino acids. The germline V gene encodes CDR1 SGHVS and CDR2 FQNEAQ. The V segment lost 1 base and the J segment 1 base; nucleotides outside the gene matches: 7. The CDR3 region has the DNA TGTGCCAGCAGCTTAGGGTGGCCAGGGGGGAGCAATCAGCCCCAGCATTTT. This codes for CASSLGWPGGSNQPQHF.

The J gene is TRBJ1-1, the V gene TRBV19, with D unresolved. V dropped 1 base and J dropped 5 bases, with 11 bases sitting between them. CDR3 size: 14 residues. Per the germline V gene, CDR1 is LNHDA and CDR2 is SQIVND (reference sequence). The CDR3 DNA is TGTGCCAGTAGTATAGGCAGAGTGGGGACTGAAGCTTTCTTT. This codes for CASSIGRVGTEAFF.

Comments on this clone: Other DNA sequences in this specimen translate into the identical CDR3. CDR3 sequence reads: CASSLRGGYNEQFF. CDR3 sequence (DNA): TGTGCCAGCAGTTTGAGGGGAGGTTACAATGAGCAGTTCTTC. This chain joins TRBV28 and TRBJ2-1; TRBD2 is a possible D gene (6 bases). This CDR3 is 14 amino acids long. Deletions cut 3 bases from V and 4 bases from J, with 10 bases between. Germline CDR1 and CDR2: MDHEN and SYDVKM.

This chain connects TRBV5-1 to TRBJ2-1; 7 bases line up with TRBD2. The V gene's germline CDR1 is SGHRS and CDR2 YFSETQ. The trim removed 4 bases at V and 2 bases at J, leaving 6 bases unmatched. The CDR3 has 15 residues. CDR3 nucleotides: TGCGCCAGCAGCGTAGCGGGTGCCCCCTACAATGAGCAGTTCTTC. Protein: CASSVAGAPYNEQFF.

The chain employs TRBV29-1 and TRBJ2-7, with D unclear. Germline loops: CDR1 SQVTM, CDR2 ANQGSEA. The CDR3 runs to 13 residues. Trimming removed 6 bases at V and 0 bases at J, with 12 bases between. CDR3: CSVAGSSSYEQYF. CDR3 DNA: TGCAGCGTCGCCGGGTCGAGCTCCTACGAGCAGTACTTC.

This chain connects TRBV10-1 to TRBJ1-1; 11 bases agree with TRBD1. The CDR3 is 16 residues long. Germline-derived CDR1 and CDR2 are WNHNN and SYGVQD (reference sequence). The J segment lost 3 bases and the V segment lost 6 bases, leaving 9 bases of the junction unmatched. CDR3 amino acids: CASSRGQGAFDTEAFF. Here the CDR3 DNA reads TGCGCCAGCAGCCGCGGACAGGGGGCTTTCGACACTGAAGCTTTCTTT.

The chain has TRBV19 and TRBJ2-1; TRBD2 matches 9 bases. The ends lost 4 bases at V and 5 bases at J; junction bases unmatched: 9. The CDR3 consists of 16 residues. The germline CDR1 and CDR2 sequences are LNHDA and SQIVND (reference sequence). The CDR3 nucleotides read TGTGCCAGTAGTAGCCATAGCGGGAGCTGGGACAATGAGCAGTTCTTC. Its translation is CASSSHSGSWDNEQFF.

The rearrangement joins TRBV10-3 to TRBJ2-7; 7 bases are a match to TRBD2. Germline V gene data show CDR1 as ENHRY and CDR2 as SYGVKD. This CDR3 spans 17 amino acids. Trimming cost V 0 bases and J 0 bases; bases outside gene matches: 8. DNA for the CDR3: TGTGCCATCAGTGAGTCCGGGGGGACTCTTATCTCCTACGAGCAGTACTTC. It is translated as CAISESGGTLISYEQYF.

The V and J genes are TRBV6-5 and TRBJ2-3; D remains unclear. Trimming pared 0 bases from V and 5 bases from J, leaving 12 bases between. Per germline, CDR1 MNHEY and CDR2 SVGAGI. There are 15 residues in the CDR3. In DNA, the CDR3 is TGTGCCAGCAGTTACTCGCTTGGGGAACGAGATACGCAGTATTTT. Translating it yields CASSYSLGERDTQYF.

CDR3 nucleotides: TGCGCCAGCAGCCAAGGCGGGCTTGGGAACACCATATATTTT. Translated, it gives CASSQGGLGNTIYF. The chain is built from TRBV4-1 and TRBJ1-3; D is undetermined. Germline V gene data show CDR1 as MGHRA and CDR2 as YSYEKL. CDR3 length equals 14 residues. Trimming pared 1 base from V and 7 bases from J, leaving 11 bases between.

The chain is built from TRBV4-1 and TRBJ2-3; weak D call: TRBD1 (6 bases). Germline values: CDR1 MGHRA, CDR2 YSYEKL. This CDR3 is built from 15 residues. V shed 3 bases and J shed 3 bases, with 13 bases lying between them. The CDR3 DNA follows: TGCGCCAGCAGCCAGGAACAGGGACGAACAGATACGCAGTATTTT. Its protein is CASSQEQGRTDTQYF.

The J gene is TRBJ2-7, the V gene TRBV27, with D perhaps given as TRBD1 or TRBD2 (5 bases each). The germline gives CDR1 MNHEY, CDR2 SMNVEV (reference sequence). V dropped 6 bases and J dropped 3 bases, with 9 bases sitting between them. There are 12 residues in the CDR3. CDR3 protein: CASRRGGYEQYF. In DNA, the CDR3 is TGTGCCAGCAGGAGGGGCGGCTACGAGCAGTACTTC.